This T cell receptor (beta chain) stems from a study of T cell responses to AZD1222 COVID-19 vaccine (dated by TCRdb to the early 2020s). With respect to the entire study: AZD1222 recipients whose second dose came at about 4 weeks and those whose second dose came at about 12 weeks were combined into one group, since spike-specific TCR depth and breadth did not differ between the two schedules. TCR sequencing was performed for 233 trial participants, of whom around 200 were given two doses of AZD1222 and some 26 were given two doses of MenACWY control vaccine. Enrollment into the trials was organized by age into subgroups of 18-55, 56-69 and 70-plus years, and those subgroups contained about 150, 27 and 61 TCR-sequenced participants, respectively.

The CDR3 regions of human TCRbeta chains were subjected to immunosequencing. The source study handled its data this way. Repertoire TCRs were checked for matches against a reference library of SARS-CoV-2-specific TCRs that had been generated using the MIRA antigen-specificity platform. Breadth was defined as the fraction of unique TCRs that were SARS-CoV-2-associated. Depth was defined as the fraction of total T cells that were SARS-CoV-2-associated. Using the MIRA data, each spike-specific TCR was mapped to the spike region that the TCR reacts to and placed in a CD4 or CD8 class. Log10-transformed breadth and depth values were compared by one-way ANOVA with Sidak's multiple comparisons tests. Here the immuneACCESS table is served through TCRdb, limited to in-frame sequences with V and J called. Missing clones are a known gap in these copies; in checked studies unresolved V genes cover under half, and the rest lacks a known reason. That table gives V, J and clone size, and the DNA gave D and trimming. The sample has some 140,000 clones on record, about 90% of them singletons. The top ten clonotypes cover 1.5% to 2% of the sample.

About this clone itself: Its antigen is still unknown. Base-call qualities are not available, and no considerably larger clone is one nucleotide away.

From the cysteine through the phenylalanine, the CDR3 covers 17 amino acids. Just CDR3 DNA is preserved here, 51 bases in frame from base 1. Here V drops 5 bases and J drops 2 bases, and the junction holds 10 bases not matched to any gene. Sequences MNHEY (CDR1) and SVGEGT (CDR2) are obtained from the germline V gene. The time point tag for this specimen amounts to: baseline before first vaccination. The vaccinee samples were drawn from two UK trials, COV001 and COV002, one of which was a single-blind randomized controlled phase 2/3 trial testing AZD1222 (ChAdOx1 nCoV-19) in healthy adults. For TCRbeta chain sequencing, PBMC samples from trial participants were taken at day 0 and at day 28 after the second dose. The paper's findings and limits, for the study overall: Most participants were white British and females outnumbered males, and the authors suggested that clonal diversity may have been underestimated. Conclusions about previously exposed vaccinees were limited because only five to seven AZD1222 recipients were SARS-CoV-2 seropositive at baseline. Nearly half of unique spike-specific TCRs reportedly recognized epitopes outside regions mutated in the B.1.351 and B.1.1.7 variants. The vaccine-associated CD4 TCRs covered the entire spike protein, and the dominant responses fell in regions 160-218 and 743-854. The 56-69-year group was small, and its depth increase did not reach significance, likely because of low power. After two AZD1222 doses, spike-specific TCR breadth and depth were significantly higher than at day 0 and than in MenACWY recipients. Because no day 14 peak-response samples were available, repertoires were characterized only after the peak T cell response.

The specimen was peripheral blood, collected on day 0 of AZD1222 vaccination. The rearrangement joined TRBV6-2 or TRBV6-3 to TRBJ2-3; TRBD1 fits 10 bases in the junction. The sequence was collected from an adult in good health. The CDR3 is CASSRGTGVWNTDTQYF. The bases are TGTGCCAGCAGTCGCGGGACAGGGGTCTGGAACACAGATACGCAGTATTTT.